The source of this TCR beta chain is a study of low-dose radiotherapy and immunotherapy resistance in tumors. Background on the study: A dose of 0.5 Gy per fraction was delivered to Cohort 1 every 2 weeks, for a total of 6.5 Gy. Fractions of 1 Gy went to Cohort 2 every two weeks, for 13 Gy over 26 weeks.

Primers used for first-strand cDNA, a TRAV- and TRBV-specific set, covered both alpha and beta chains. The PCR that amplified TCRs ran for roughly 20 cycles, relying on a constant-region primer and a V-primer adapter. The isolated mRNA underwent amplification through in vitro transcription. TCRdb redid the calling of the reads with MiXCR, one entry per CDR3 protein. The sample shows about 82,000 distinct CDR3 sequences, about 19% of them seen only once. Time point meaning: before trial treatment. Enrollment required an advanced solid tumor negative for tumor-infiltrating lymphocytes. At least ten counts were recorded for this clonotype. The CDR3 length is 15 residues. V dropped 3 bases and J dropped 1; count of bases not matched to a gene: 2. CDR1 SGHTA and CDR2 FQGNSA come from the germline V gene.

This receptor was taken from a male donor with prostate cancer. V and J are TRBV7-2 and TRBJ2-2, with TRBD2 matching 7 bases. The sequencing here drew on PBMCs, taken before treatment. The CDR3 protein is CASSFPSGNTGELFF. CDR3 in DNA: TGTGCCAGCAGCTTTCCTAGCGGGAACACCGGGGAGCTGTTTTTT.